This TCR beta chain comes out of a study of T cells in Graves' hyperthyroidism and ophthalmopathy. Ten or more counts support this clonotype. RNA transcripts provided the source from which TCR beta CDR3 regions were amplified. HTBI primers were the set used in a first-round RT-PCR of the TCR CDR3. MiXCR, applied by TCRdb to the multiplex PCR reads, yields one record per CDR3 protein. The repertoire has 350,000 to 400,000 distinct CDR3 sequences, more than 12% of them found once; the top ten carry approximately 30%. The CDR3 is 18 residues long. J was trimmed by 4 bases and V by 6 bases; bases with no gene match: 15.

This TCR was recovered from a young woman with Graves' hyperthyroidism. V gene TRBV12-3 or TRBV12-4 combines with J gene TRBJ2-3; 11 bases line up with TRBD2. Sample: blood. In DNA form, the CDR3 reads TGTGCCAGCAGCCCCGGACTAGCGGGTCCCGGGGGGGCAGATACGCAGTATTTT. Translating it yields CASSPGLAGPGGADTQYF.